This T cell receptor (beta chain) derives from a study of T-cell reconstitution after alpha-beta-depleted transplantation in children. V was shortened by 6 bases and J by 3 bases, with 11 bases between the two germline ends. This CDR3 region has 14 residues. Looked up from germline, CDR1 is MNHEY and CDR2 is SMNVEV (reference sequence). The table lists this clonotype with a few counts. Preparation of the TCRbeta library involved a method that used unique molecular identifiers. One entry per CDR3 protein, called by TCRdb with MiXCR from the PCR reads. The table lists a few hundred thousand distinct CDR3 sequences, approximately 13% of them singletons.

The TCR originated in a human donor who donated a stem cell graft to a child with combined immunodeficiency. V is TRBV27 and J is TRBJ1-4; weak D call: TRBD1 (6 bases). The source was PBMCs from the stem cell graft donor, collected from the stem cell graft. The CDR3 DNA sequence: TGTGCCAGCAGATCAGGGGTCGCTAATGAAAAACTGTTTTTT. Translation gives CASRSGVANEKLFF.